This T cell receptor (beta chain) came from a study of beta chain features in type 1 diabetes. This clone was observed a few times. The sequenced template was cDNA made from the entire isolated RNA. TCRdb's table, derived via immunoSEQ multiplex PCR, lists solely in-frame clones and lacks some. This table holds under 800,000 clones, roughly a sixth found once. This CDR3 is 15 amino acids long. Germline V gene sequence: CDR1 SGDLS, CDR2 YYNGEE. The ends lost 2 bases at V and 4 bases at J; junction bases unmatched: 6. This sequence originates from a man between 18 and 29 years old in good health. This sequence joins TRBV9 and TRBJ2-3, with 8 bases that match TRBD2. Sequencing was performed on naive CD4+ T cells from blood. The CDR3, as DNA: TGTGCCAGCAGCGTGGTAGCGGGGTATTCAGATACGCAGTATTTT. Its protein product is CASSVVAGYSDTQYF.